The next 21 T cell receptor beta chains were all read from a single sample in a study of neurological immune-mediated disorders. TCRdb re-derived calls from the 5' RACE reads in MiXCR, one entry per CDR3 protein. The sample includes tens of thousands of distinct CDR3 sequences, roughly 3.7% of them seen just once. Sequenced: PBMCs. The receptors originated from a man aged 50 or older with multiple sclerosis.

Many counts were recorded for this clonotype. The chain has TRBV6-5 and TRBJ2-1; 10 bases fit TRBD1. CDR1 MNHEY and CDR2 SVGAGI come from the germline V gene. Trimming at V came to 2 bases and at J to 14 bases, leaving 3 bases not matched to a gene. The CDR3 loop spans 12 amino acids. CDR3 DNA: TGTGCCAGCAGTTACGGGACAGGGGATGAGTTCTTC. This gives the protein CASSYGTGDEFF.

In this sample, this clonotype turned up a few times. V gene TRBV5-5 combines with J gene TRBJ2-1, with D perhaps matching TRBD1 or TRBD2 (5 bases each). The V and J ends lost 0 bases and 5 bases respectively, with 15 bases between them. CDR3 size: 16 residues. Germline assignment: CDR1 SGHKS and CDR2 YYEKEE (reference sequence). DNA for the CDR3: TGTGCCAGCAGCTTGGTGTGGGGGTTGGTTGACAATGAGCAGTTCTTC. Its translation: CASSLVWGLVDNEQFF.

This clonotype was seen many times. The chain recombines TRBV12-3 or TRBV12-4 with TRBJ1-1; 7 bases line up with TRBD1. The CDR3 is 13 residues long. V was clipped by 6 bases and J by 11 bases; unmatched bases: 12. The CDR3 DNA follows: TGTGCCAGCAGCCTAACAGGGGACCTGTCGGCTTTCTTT. Amino acids: CASSLTGDLSAFF.

The table lists this clonotype with a few counts. The chain couples TRBV20-1 to TRBJ1-2; perhaps TRBD1 as D (6 bases). Between the trimmed V and J ends, which lost 8 bases and 2 bases, there was a span of 9 bases. Per the germline V gene, CDR1 is DFQATT and CDR2 is SNEGSKA (reference sequence). This CDR3 spans 11 amino acids. The CDR3 DNA sequence: TGCAGTTCTGGACAGAACTATGGCTACACCTTC. Translated, it gives CSSGQNYGYTF.

As regards this clonotype: Since a much larger clone is just one base distant, this may be a read error. The chain couples TRBV20-1 to TRBJ2-3, with 10 nucleotides matching TRBD2. Trimming removed 1 base from V and 1 base from J; junction bases left unmatched: 8. The CDR3 is made up of 17 amino acids. Germline assignment: CDR1 DFQATT and CDR2 SNEGSKA (reference sequence). CDR3 nucleotides: TGCAGTGCTAGAGTAGCGGGGGGATTCACTCGCACAGATACGCAGTATTTT. The encoded protein is CSARVAGGFTRTDTQYF.

The chain carries TRBV28 and TRBJ1-6; D is uncertain. Trimming took 1 base from V and 7 from J, leaving 11 bases between them. The CDR3 consists of 15 residues. CDR1 is MDHEN and CDR2 is SYDVKM in the germline V gene. CDR3 nucleotide sequence: TGTGCCAGCAGTTTATCGGTAGGGTCCAATTCACCCCTCCACTTT. This codes for CASSLSVGSNSPLHF.

This rearrangement joins TRBV25-1 to TRBJ1-1; perhaps TRBD1 as D (5 bases). Trimming shortened V by 1 base and J by 6 bases, and 9 bases separated the two germline ends. In germline, CDR1 is MGHDK, CDR2 SYGVNS. The CDR3 contains 13 residues. CDR3 nucleotides: TGTGCCAGCAGTGAATCTTGGGGCCCTGAAGCTTTCTTT. Translating gives CASSESWGPEAFF. Full variable domain (rest looked up from reference TRBV25-1 and TRBJ1-1): EADIYQTPRYLVIGTGKKITLECSQTMGHDKMYWYQQDPGMELHLIHYSYGVNSTEKGDLSSESTVSRIRTEHFPLTLESARPSHTSQYLCASSESWGPEAFFGQGTRLTVV.

This clonotype was seen ten or more times. The CDR3: CASSFRALAGANVLTF. The CDR3 DNA is TGTGCCAGCAGCTTCCGGGCGTTAGCTGGGGCCAACGTCCTGACTTTC. This chain uses TRBV7-6 with TRBJ2-6; unclear D gene. The germline V gene encodes CDR1 SGHVS and CDR2 FNYEAQ. Trimming cost V 3 bases and J 2 bases, with 11 bases left between them. This CDR3 comprises 16 residues.

Notes on this clonotype: The junction differs from germline at one of its ends, possibly a read error. The chain employs TRBV24-1 and TRBJ2-2, with TRBD2 identical over 7 bases. The CDR3 length is 17 residues. Germline V gene sequence: CDR1 KGHDR, CDR2 SFDVKD. CDR3 loop: CATSQPSGSGYTGELFF. CDR3 coding DNA: TGTGCCACCAGCCAACCTTCTGGTAGCGGGTACACCGGTGAGCTGTTTTTT.

Points on this clonotype: Since a much larger clone is just one base distant, this may be a read error. The chain couples TRBV7-2 to TRBJ2-5; D unclear. The CDR3 contains 11 residues. V lost 6 bases and J lost 5, with 7 bases in between. Germline V gene sequence: CDR1 SGHTA, CDR2 FQGNSA. The CDR3 region is CASRSGETQYF. The CDR3 DNA is TGTGCCAGCAGATCCGGCGAGACCCAGTACTTC.

This clonotype was recorded many times. The gene calls are TRBV5-1 and TRBJ2-2, with D uncertain. Germline-derived CDR1 and CDR2 are SGHRS and YFSETQ. This CDR3 region has 14 residues. Trimming cost V 2 bases and J 2 bases, with 7 bases left between them. The CDR3 DNA reads as TGCGCCAGCAGCTTCCCTTTTAACACCGGGGAGCTGTTTTTT. Protein: CASSFPFNTGELFF.

A note on this clonotype: One base away lies a much larger clone, so this may be a sequencing read error. No conserved phenylalanine or tryptophan is present at the end of the CDR3, so a read error is the likely explanation. The CDR3 nucleotides read TGTGCCAGCAGCGGGTTTGGGCGGGGGCCCAATGAGCAGTTCTGC. It translates to CASSGFGRGPNEQFC. This chain joins TRBV2 and TRBJ2-1; the D gene is possibly TRBD2 (7 bases). V was shortened by 6 bases and J by 6 bases, with 18 bases between the two germline ends. This CDR3 is 15 amino acids long. Germline V gene sequence: CDR1 SNHLY, CDR2 FYNNEI.

This clonotype was picked up many times. The gene calls are TRBV20-1 and TRBJ2-5; 9 positions agree with TRBD1. Trimming cost V 4 bases and J 6 bases; bases outside gene matches: 12. Germline-derived CDR1 and CDR2 are DFQATT and SNEGSKA (reference sequence). This CDR3 comprises 15 residues. This CDR3 is CSANPGTGNQKTQYF. The DNA for the CDR3 is TGCAGTGCTAACCCCGGGACAGGGAATCAAAAGACCCAGTACTTC.

This clonotype was picked up a small number of times. One end of the junction varies from germline; a read error may be responsible. J is TRBJ1-6 and V is TRBV6-5, with 11 bases lining up with TRBD1. The CDR3 is 15 amino acids. Germline CDR1 is MNHEY and CDR2 is SVGAGI. The CDR3 sequence is CASRGTGTGGSPLNF. As DNA, the CDR3 is TGTGCCAGCAGGGGGACCGGGACAGGGGGTTCACCCCTCAACTTT.

This clonotype occurred a few times. V gene TRBV20-1 combines with J gene TRBJ1-1, with TRBD1 as a possible D gene (5 bases). The germline V gene encodes CDR1 DFQATT and CDR2 SNEGSKA (reference sequence). The CDR3 extends over 11 amino acids. Trimming took off 3 bases at V and 6 bases at J, with 8 bases between the two ends. CDR3 nucleotide sequence: TGCAGTGCTAGTCCGGGGGCTGAAGCTTTCTTT. This gives the protein CSASPGAEAFF.

This clonotype occurred many times. Here the CDR3 reads CASSQDSTGAGNEQFF. The DNA for the CDR3 is TGCGCCAGCAGCCAAGATTCCACAGGGGCGGGAAATGAGCAGTTCTTC. The rearrangement uses TRBV4-1 and TRBJ2-1; D possibly corresponds to TRBD1 (7 bases). Germline loops: CDR1 MGHRA, CDR2 YSYEKL. CDR3 length: 16 amino acids. V lost 0 bases to trimming and J lost 7 bases, with 16 bases between them.

This clonotype was seen many times. The genes are TRBV7-9 and TRBJ2-6, with 13 bases that match TRBD2. The CDR3 is made up of 20 amino acids. CDR1 SEHNR and CDR2 FQNEAQ come from the germline V gene (reference sequence). The V gene end was trimmed by 5 bases and the J gene end by 5 bases; junction bases not matched to a gene: 15. The DNA of the CDR3 is TGTGCCAGCAGCCCGACCACTAGCGGGGGGGCCTCTATCTGGGCCAACGTCCTGACTTTC. The encoded protein is CASSPTTSGGASIWANVLTF.

This clonotype was recorded at least ten times. The chain uses TRBV12-3 or TRBV12-4 and TRBJ2-3; 9 nucleotides align to TRBD1. This CDR3 spans 14 amino acids. V was clipped by 5 bases and J by 5 bases; unmatched bases: 5. Here the CDR3 reads CASSKQGARDTQYF. CDR3 in DNA: TGTGCCAGCAGTAAACAGGGGGCGCGAGATACGCAGTATTTT.

This clonotype has at least ten counts. The genes are TRBV5-1 and TRBJ2-7; possibly TRBD2 for D (5 bases). This CDR3 has 15 amino acids. Germline V CDR1 and CDR2: SGHRS, YFSETQ. The germline V and J ends were trimmed by 1 base and 6 bases, with 17 bases remaining between them. DNA for the CDR3: TGCGCCAGCAGCTTGAGTTCCGGGATAGACTCCGAGCAGTACTTC. It specifies CASSLSSGIDSEQYF.

There are many counts of this clonotype. V usage is TRBV4-1 and J usage is TRBJ1-5; TRBD1 aligns across 8 bases. V lost 0 bases, J lost 5 bases, and 3 bases stayed unmatched. This CDR3 has 15 residues. CDR1 and CDR2 (germline): MGHRA, YSYEKL. The CDR3 DNA follows: TGCGCCAGCAGCCAAGATGGACAGGGAGATCAGCCCCAGCATTTT. Its protein product is CASSQDGQGDQPQHF.

At least ten counts were recorded for this clonotype. This rearrangement joins TRBV20-1 to TRBJ1-4; D unclear. This CDR3 region has 15 residues. Germline V CDR1 and CDR2: DFQATT, SNEGSKA (reference sequence). The V gene lost 2 bases and the J gene lost 2 bases, with 12 bases spanning the gap. CDR3 region: CSARPHSITNEKLFF. CDR3 nucleotide sequence: TGCAGTGCTAGACCACACAGTATTACTAATGAAAAACTGTTTTTT.